A single sample gave rise to the 31 T cell receptor beta chains below, sequenced in a study of T cells after somatic rescue of genetic block. The repertoire was sequenced with immunoSEQ multiplex PCR; TCRdb's copy has only in-frame clones and lacks some. The sample shows about 15,000 clones, approximately 70% of them seen only once. Sequencing input: peripheral blood mononuclear cells (PBMCs). The receptors stem from a young man.

J is TRBJ2-7 and V is TRBV6-5; 9 bases align to TRBD2. There are 15 residues in the CDR3. The V and J ends lost 6 bases and 0 bases, in that order; junction bases with no gene match: 6. Germline CDR1 reads MNHEY; CDR2 reads SVGAGI. The CDR3, as DNA: TGTGCCAGCAGCCGGAGACTAGCGGACTCCTACGAGCAGTACTTC. Protein product: CASSRRLADSYEQYF.

The count of this clone is one. The chain joins TRBV7-9 to TRBJ2-7; D uncertain. Germline CDR1 reads SEHNR; CDR2 reads FQNEAQ (reference sequence). The CDR3 length is 13 residues. Trimming shortened V by 1 base and J by 4 bases, and 8 bases separated the two germline ends. CDR3 coding DNA: TGTGCCAGCAGCTTAGGAACCTTTTACGAGCAGTACTTC. Amino acid sequence: CASSLGTFYEQYF.

This clone was seen only a few times. The rearrangement links TRBV15 to TRBJ1-4, with D possibly being TRBD1 (5 bases). Per the germline V gene, CDR1 is LNHNV and CDR2 is YYDKDF (reference sequence). This CDR3 spans 11 amino acids. The germline V and J ends were trimmed by 5 bases and 11 bases, with 9 bases remaining between them. This CDR3 is CATSGGGKLFF. The CDR3 bases are TGTGCCACCAGCGGGGGAGGCAAACTGTTTTTT.

The chain is built from TRBV6-1 and TRBJ2-3, with 10 bases lining up with TRBD1. This CDR3 is 16 amino acids long. CDR1 and CDR2 from the germline V gene are MNHNS and SASEGT. Trimming cost V 0 bases and J 3 bases; bases outside gene matches: 3. Here the CDR3 reads CASSEADRGGTDTQYF. The CDR3 DNA follows: TGTGCCAGCAGTGAAGCGGACAGGGGGGGGACAGATACGCAGTATTTT.

This rearrangement joins TRBV7-9 to TRBJ2-5; TRBD2 might be the D (6 bases). Trimming left V 5 bases short and J 1 base short, with 11 bases between. Germline CDR1 reads SEHNR; CDR2 reads FQNEAQ (reference sequence). The CDR3 totals 14 residues. Here the CDR3 DNA reads TGTGCCAGCAGCCGGGGGACGGTCCAAGAGACCCAGTACTTC. Protein sequence: CASSRGTVQETQYF.

The chain has TRBV6-9 and TRBJ1-4; unclear D gene. The CDR3 length is 17 residues. Trimming took off 0 bases at V and 4 bases at J, with 15 bases between the two ends. Germline CDR1 is MNHGY and CDR2 is SVAAGI. The CDR3: CASSYSSGFSLNEKLFF. CDR3 sequence (DNA): TGTGCCAGCAGTTATTCCTCGGGGTTTTCACTTAATGAAAAACTGTTTTTT.

The chain uses TRBV6-1 and TRBJ2-7; a possible D gene is TRBD2 (5 bases). V gave up 6 bases and J gave up 11 bases, with 17 bases separating them. CDR3 length: 12 amino acids. CDR1 and CDR2 from the germline V gene are MNHNS and SASEGT. The CDR3 protein is CASRRVPNYEYF. The DNA of the CDR3 is TGTGCCAGCAGGAGGGTCCCGAACTACGAGTACTTC.

This chain uses TRBV5-1 with TRBJ2-1, with 11 bases identical to TRBD2. CDR1 and CDR2 (germline): SGHRS, YFSETQ. With V trimmed by 2 bases and J by 6 bases, 10 bases remained unmatched. The CDR3 extends over 17 amino acids. The CDR3 spells CASSFWTSGWEANEQFF. Written as DNA, the CDR3 is TGCGCCAGCAGCTTCTGGACTAGCGGGTGGGAGGCCAATGAGCAGTTCTTC.

The chain links TRBV12-5 to TRBJ2-3; no firm D call. The CDR3 extends over 12 amino acids. The germline CDR1 and CDR2 sequences are LGHNT and FRNRAP. With 5 bases removed from V and 6 bases from J, the gap between germline ends came to 9 bases. The CDR3 reads CASGPRSDTQYF. The CDR3 bases are TGTGCTAGTGGTCCCCGTTCCGATACGCAGTATTTT.

The CDR3 DNA reads as TGTGCCAGCACCACCCGGGACAGGGGGCTTTTGAACACCGGGGAGCTGTTTTTT. It translates to CASTTRDRGLLNTGELFF. This chain joins TRBV9 and TRBJ2-2, with 12 bases matching TRBD1. The CDR3 runs to 18 residues. From germline, CDR1 is SGDLS and CDR2 YYNGEE. V lost 6 bases, J lost 1 base, and 10 bases stayed unmatched.

The chain uses TRBV6-5 and TRBJ2-1, with TRBD1 as a possible D gene (6 bases). With 4 bases removed from V and 10 bases from J, the gap between germline ends came to 23 bases. Germline lookup yields CDR1 MNHEY and CDR2 SVGAGI. This CDR3 spans 16 amino acids. In nucleotides, the CDR3 is TGTGCCAGCAGTTTCTCCCGGACAGCCTCAGGAACCGAGCAGTTCTTC. Its protein product is CASSFSRTASGTEQFF.

CDR3 sequence (DNA): TGTGCCAGTAGTATTCATCCCTCTGTAGGGGGGCGAGATGGCTACACCTTC. Translated: CASSIHPSVGGRDGYTF. This sequence joins TRBV19 and TRBJ1-2; TRBD1 is a possible D gene (6 bases). Germline CDR1 LNHDA, CDR2 SQIVND (reference sequence). V shed 3 bases and J shed 6 bases, with 23 bases lying between them. The CDR3 length is 17 residues.

The rearrangement links TRBV5-1 to TRBJ2-7; D call uncertain. Trimming stripped 3 bases from V and 5 bases from J, with 15 bases between. Germline CDR1 and CDR2: SGHRS and YFSETQ. The CDR3 extends over 14 amino acids. CDR3 region: CASSSMERENEQYF. The CDR3 DNA follows: TGCGCCAGCAGCTCCATGGAAAGGGAAAACGAGCAGTACTTC.

CDR3 in amino acids: CASSATGFYNEQFF. CDR3 sequence (DNA): TGTGCCAGCAGTGCCACAGGGTTCTACAATGAGCAGTTCTTC. V and J are TRBV25-1 and TRBJ2-1; tentative D call: TRBD1 (6 bases). CDR1 MGHDK and CDR2 SYGVNS come from the germline V gene. Trimming stripped 4 bases from V and 3 bases from J, with 10 bases between. The length of the CDR3 is 14 residues.

The chain combines TRBV7-9 with TRBJ1-2; TRBD1 might be the D (5 bases). Germline loops: CDR1 SEHNR, CDR2 FQNEAQ (reference sequence). The CDR3 is 16 residues long. The V end lost 10 bases, the J end lost 8 bases, and 29 bases lay between the germline ends. This CDR3 is CATTLGASPFSGGYTF. The CDR3 nucleotides read TGTGCCACTACACTTGGGGCGTCACCGTTTTCGGGAGGCTACACCTTC. Supplemented by reference TRBV7-9 and TRBJ1-2, the full variable domain reads DTGVSQNPRHKITKRGQNVTFRCDPISEHNRLYWYRQTLGQGPEFLTYFQNEAQLEKSRLLSDRFSAERPKGSFSTLEIQRTEQGDSAMYLCATTLGASPFSGGYTFGSGTRLTVV.

The rearrangement joins TRBV9 to TRBJ1-3; D remains unclear. The V end was cut by 2 bases, the J end by 4 bases, with 4 bases between. This CDR3 is 12 amino acids long. Germline V lookup: CDR1 SGDLS, CDR2 YYNGEE. The CDR3 loop is CASSVGGNTIYF. In DNA form, the CDR3 reads TGTGCCAGCAGCGTCGGCGGAAACACCATATATTTT.

The V and J genes are TRBV19 and TRBJ2-1; 9 bases match TRBD1. The CDR3 spans 15 residues. V lost 3 bases, J lost 8 bases, and 8 bases stayed unmatched. Per the germline V gene, CDR1 is LNHDA and CDR2 is SQIVND (reference sequence). In DNA form, the CDR3 reads TGTGCCAGTAGTATCGGGACAGGGAGGATGGATGAGCAGTTCTTC. As protein: CASSIGTGRMDEQFF. Full variable domain (remainder filled in from reference TRBV19 and TRBJ2-1): DGGITQSPKYLFRKEGQNVTLSCEQNLNHDAMYWYRQDPGQGLRLIYYSQIVNDFQKGDIAEGYSVSREKKESFPLTVTSAQKNPTAFYLCASSIGTGRMDEQFFGPGTRLTVL.

The chain combines TRBV9 with TRBJ1-4; 12 bases agree with TRBD1. V lost 3 bases, J lost 6 bases, and 9 bases stayed unmatched. Germline-derived CDR1 and CDR2 are SGDLS and YYNGEE. CDR3 size: 17 residues. CDR3 protein: CASSEGTGGVDDEKLFF. The CDR3 coding sequence is TGTGCCAGCAGCGAGGGGACAGGGGGCGTTGATGATGAAAAACTGTTTTTT.

This clone was seen more than once but under ten times. This chain joins TRBV5-1 and TRBJ2-5, with 7 bases identical to TRBD1. V was clipped by 2 bases and J by 2 bases; unmatched bases: 6. The germline CDR1 and CDR2 sequences are SGHRS and YFSETQ. The CDR3 is 15 amino acids. This CDR3 is CASSFRDSNQETQYF. The DNA of the CDR3 is TGCGCCAGCAGCTTCAGGGACAGTAATCAAGAGACCCAGTACTTC.

The V and J genes are TRBV4-1 and TRBJ2-1; D call uncertain. The germline V and J ends were trimmed by 5 bases and 8 bases, with 16 bases remaining between them. The germline V gene encodes CDR1 MGHRA and CDR2 YSYEKL. The CDR3 has 14 residues. CDR3 nucleotide sequence: TGCGCCAGCAGCAAGAAAGTTAGTCTCGATGAGCAGTTCTTC. This codes for CASSKKVSLDEQFF.

The chain has TRBV9 and TRBJ2-3; D perhaps matches TRBD2 (6 bases). Per germline, CDR1 SGDLS and CDR2 YYNGEE. The ends were cut back, 4 bases at V and 5 bases at J, with 20 bases in the middle. The CDR3 contains 16 residues. The CDR3 bases are TGTGCCAGCAGCCCCCCTTCGGGGAGGCAGGGAGATACGCAGTATTTT. Translation gives CASSPPSGRQGDTQYF.

The chain uses TRBV6-4 and TRBJ2-4; D gene ambiguous. The CDR3 length is 13 residues. Germline CDR1 MRHNA, CDR2 SNTAGT. V lost 7 bases and J lost 0, with 7 bases in between. As DNA, the CDR3 is TGTGCCAGCACCAGGTTAGCCAAAAACATTCAGTACTTC. Encoded protein: CASTRLAKNIQYF.

The rearrangement joins TRBV21-1 to TRBJ2-2; the tabulated D call, TRBD1, remains unverified against the DNA. TRBV21-1 is a pseudogene. This CDR3 has 13 residues. The CDR3 DNA follows: TGTGCCAGCAGTTTCCAGGACACCGGGGAGCTGTTTTTT. The encoded protein is CASSFQDTGELFF.

The genes are TRBV6-5 and TRBJ2-1; D might be TRBD2 (7 bases). Trimming pared 6 bases from V and 7 bases from J, leaving 16 bases between. Germline V CDR1 and CDR2: MNHEY, SVGAGI. The CDR3 contains 14 residues. The CDR3 loop is CASRGAVGGNEQFF. The CDR3 region has the DNA TGTGCCAGCAGGGGGGCAGTGGGAGGGAATGAGCAGTTCTTC.

This clone was counted a few times. The chain combines TRBV6-6 with TRBJ2-6, with D perhaps TRBD1 (5 bases). V shed 4 bases and J shed 0 bases, with 10 bases lying between them. There are 16 residues in the CDR3. The V gene's germline CDR1 is MNHNY and CDR2 SVGAGI (reference sequence). CDR3 region: CASSFDRSSGANVLTF. CDR3 bases: TGTGCCAGCAGTTTTGACAGAAGCTCTGGGGCCAACGTCCTGACTTTC.

J is TRBJ1-1 and V is TRBV6-5, with 8 bases matching TRBD1. Germline CDR1 MNHEY, CDR2 SVGAGI. V gave up 2 bases and J gave up 10 bases; unmatched junction bases: 9. This CDR3 region has 14 residues. This CDR3 reads CASSYPDRGMAAFF. In nucleotides, the CDR3 is TGTGCCAGCAGTTACCCCGACAGGGGTATGGCAGCTTTCTTT.

This sequence joins TRBV5-1 and TRBJ1-2; no clear D. Germline assignment: CDR1 SGHRS and CDR2 YFSETQ. The CDR3 runs to 16 residues. Trimming cost V 3 bases and J 0 bases, with 15 bases left between them. The CDR3 DNA reads as TGCGCCAGCAGCTACCAGAGTGGGTTAGCTAACTATGGCTACACCTTC. Amino acid sequence: CASSYQSGLANYGYTF.

This chain joins TRBV11-3 and TRBJ2-7, with 7 bases lining up with TRBD1. CDR1 is SGHNT and CDR2 is YENEEA in the germline V gene. J lost 0 bases, V lost 1 base, and 6 bases had no gene match. The CDR3 is 16 residues long. The CDR3 sequence: CASSLGGRDSSYEQYF. The CDR3 coding sequence is TGTGCCAGCAGCTTAGGGGGAAGGGACAGCTCCTACGAGCAGTACTTC.

The DNA for the CDR3 is TGTGCCAGCAGCCTTCAGGGAGGGCAAGAGACCCAGTACTTC. It encodes CASSLQGGQETQYF. The rearrangement uses TRBV7-9 and TRBJ2-5; TRBD2 matches at 7 bases. From germline, CDR1 is SEHNR and CDR2 FQNEAQ (reference sequence). This CDR3 has 14 residues. Losses at the gene ends were 5 bases for V and 2 bases for J; bases not matched to a gene: 5. Variable domain in full (rest from reference TRBV7-9 and TRBJ2-5): DTGVSQNPRHKITKRGQNVTFRCDPISEHNRLYWYRQTLGQGPEFLTYFQNEAQLEKSRLLSDRFSAERPKGSFSTLEIQRTEQGDSAMYLCASSLQGGQETQYFGPGTRLLVL.

J is TRBJ2-1 and V is TRBV10-3, with a weak D call TRBD1 (6 bases). V lost 0 bases and J 6 bases, leaving 9 bases between the germline ends. This CDR3 is 14 amino acids long. Germline V gene sequence: CDR1 ENHRY, CDR2 SYGVKD. CDR3 nucleotide sequence: TGTGCCATCAGTGAGTCGGGGGCCCGCAATGAGCAGTTCTTC. Amino acid sequence: CAISESGARNEQFF.

The rearrangement uses TRBV2 and TRBJ1-5, with D perhaps matching TRBD1 (6 bases). Germline V gives CDR1 SNHLY, CDR2 FYNNEI. The CDR3 totals 16 residues. The V gene lost 0 bases and the J gene lost 3 bases, with 12 bases spanning the gap. CDR3 nucleotides: TGTGCCAGCAGTGAAGCGGGGAGGGGGATCAATCAGCCCCAGCATTTT. It specifies CASSEAGRGINQPQHF.